These 32 T cell receptor beta chains came from one sample sequenced in a study of blood T cell repertoires in COVID-19. Sequencing was performed with immunoSEQ multiplex PCR; in TCRdb, only in-frame clones are kept and a portion is missing. The table has more than 35,000 clones, just under 70% seen once. Sequences were obtained from peripheral blood. The receptors here all came from an elderly man with acute or convalescent COVID-19.

J is TRBJ2-7 and V is TRBV2; D unclear. V gave up 7 bases and J gave up 0 bases, with 19 bases separating them. CDR1 and CDR2 from the germline V gene are SNHLY and FYNNEI. There are 16 residues in the CDR3. CDR3 in amino acids: CASTYGTSYSSYEQYF. CDR3 coding DNA: TGTGCCAGCACTTACGGCACATCATACAGCTCCTACGAGCAGTACTTC.

Worth noting for this clone: Other DNA sequences in this specimen translate into the identical CDR3. The chain uses TRBV19 and TRBJ2-7; TRBD1 agrees at 9 bases. The CDR3 runs to 14 residues. CDR1 is LNHDA, CDR2 SQIVND, per germline (reference sequence). J lost 4 bases, V lost 5 bases, and 6 bases had no gene match. CDR3 sequence: CASSPRDRVYEQYF. For the CDR3, the DNA is TGTGCCAGTAGTCCCCGGGACAGGGTTTACGAGCAGTACTTC.

The chain combines TRBV10-3 with TRBJ2-7; TRBD2 matches at 10 bases. This CDR3 region has 16 residues. The germline CDR1 and CDR2 sequences are ENHRY and SYGVKD. V trimming: 6 bases; J trimming: 2 bases; junction bases outside the gene matches: 10. The CDR3: CAIRPGLARSTYEQYF. CDR3 sequence (DNA): TGTGCCATCAGACCGGGACTAGCGAGGAGCACCTACGAGCAGTACTTC.

The V gene is TRBV5-8, the J gene TRBJ1-2, with 10 bases lining up with TRBD1. Germline CDR1 is SGHTS and CDR2 is YDEGEE. The CDR3 consists of 16 residues. The junction had 11 bases not matched to a gene; V was cut back by 4 bases and J by 5 bases. Written as DNA, the CDR3 is TGTGCCAGCAGCCCCTCGGGGGACAGGGGCTTTTATGGCTACACCTTC. Encoded protein: CASSPSGDRGFYGYTF.

In its sample, this clone was seen a few times. The chain carries TRBV4-1 and TRBJ1-1; 10 bases are a match to TRBD1. This CDR3 comprises 16 residues. The germline gives CDR1 MGHRA, CDR2 YSYEKL. With V trimmed by 2 bases and J by 1 base, 4 bases remained unmatched. The DNA for the CDR3 is TGCGCCAGCAGCCAACGGACAGGGGGGGCGAACACTGAAGCTTTCTTT. Translation gives CASSQRTGGANTEAFF.

This clone has a handful of counts. The rearrangement links TRBV2 to TRBJ1-5; TRBD1 aligns across 7 bases. The CDR3 has 15 amino acids. Germline loops: CDR1 SNHLY, CDR2 FYNNEI. Losses at the gene ends were 0 bases for V and 9 bases for J; bases not matched to a gene: 8. The CDR3 DNA reads TGTGCCAGCAGTGAAGCTAGATTGAACAGGGGGCCCCAGCATTTT. It translates to CASSEARLNRGPQHF.

V usage is TRBV4-1 and J usage is TRBJ2-3, with D possibly matching TRBD2 (5 bases). CDR1 is MGHRA, CDR2 YSYEKL, per germline. V shed 0 bases and J shed 1 base, with 11 bases lying between them. The CDR3 consists of 16 residues. The CDR3 here is CASSQETAEGTDTQYF. CDR3 bases: TGCGCCAGCAGCCAAGAAACAGCGGAGGGCACAGATACGCAGTATTTT.

The chain's CDR3 is CASSYPGQGSNQPQHF. CDR3 in DNA: TGTGCCAGCAGTTACCCCGGACAGGGGAGCAATCAGCCCCAGCATTTT. The gene calls are TRBV6-6 and TRBJ1-5; 9 bases line up with TRBD1. The CDR3 loop spans 16 amino acids. The germline V gene has CDR1 MNHNY and CDR2 SVGAGI (reference sequence). Losses at the gene ends were 2 bases for V and 1 base for J; bases not matched to a gene: 3.

The gene calls are TRBV3-1 (or the pseudogene TRBV3-2) and TRBJ2-7; no definite D call. CDR1 is LGHDT, CDR2 YNNKEL, per germline (reference sequence). Trimming shortened V by 0 bases and J by 6 bases, and 9 bases separated the two germline ends. The CDR3 covers 13 residues. CDR3 nucleotides: TGTGCCAGCAGCCAAGATCGTCTAGTCGAGCAGTACTTC. It translates to CASSQDRLVEQYF.

CDR3 sequence (DNA): TGTGCCAGCAGCCCCGGCAGAGGGAACACTGAAGCTTTCTTT. This encodes CASSPGRGNTEAFF. V is TRBV27 and J is TRBJ1-1; D is unresolved. The germline V gene has CDR1 MNHEY and CDR2 SMNVEV (reference sequence). The CDR3 has 14 residues. Deletions cut 6 bases from V and 1 base from J, with 12 bases between.

J is TRBJ2-5 and V is TRBV3-1 (or the pseudogene TRBV3-2), with TRBD2 identical over 14 bases. This CDR3 is 19 amino acids long. The junction had 9 bases not matched to a gene; V was cut back by 0 bases and J by 3 bases. The germline gives CDR1 LGHDT, CDR2 YNNKEL (reference sequence). CDR3 in amino acids: CASSQERLAGGRQKETQYF. The CDR3 nucleotides read TGTGCCAGCAGCCAAGAGAGACTAGCGGGAGGGAGGCAGAAAGAGACCCAGTACTTC.

CDR3 nucleotides: TGCGCCAGCAGCTTGGGACTAGCGGGCAACAATGAGCAGTTCTTC. Translating it yields CASSLGLAGNNEQFF. The chain employs TRBV5-1 and TRBJ2-1; the match to TRBD2 covers 10 bases. The ends lost 0 bases at V and 5 bases at J; junction bases unmatched: 2. Germline V gene sequence: CDR1 SGHRS, CDR2 YFSETQ. The CDR3 covers 15 residues.

The chain links TRBV6-2 or TRBV6-3 to TRBJ1-1, with D perhaps TRBD1 (6 bases). Germline CDR1 is MNHEY and CDR2 is SVGEGT. The CDR3 consists of 15 residues. V was cut by 2 bases and J by 4 bases, with 14 bases left in between. The CDR3 protein is CASSYDWGQGTEAFF. The CDR3 coding sequence is TGTGCCAGCAGTTACGATTGGGGGCAGGGCACTGAAGCTTTCTTT.

The rearrangement joins TRBV5-4 to TRBJ2-5; possible D gene TRBD2, 5 bases. Germline V gives CDR1 SGHNT, CDR2 YYREEE (reference sequence). The CDR3 covers 14 residues. Trimming left V 5 bases short and J 3 bases short, with 14 bases between. The CDR3 here is CASSHPGTEETQYF. In nucleotides, the CDR3 is TGTGCCAGCAGTCACCCGGGAACAGAAGAGACCCAGTACTTC.

This sequence joins TRBV19 and TRBJ2-7; 8 bases line up with TRBD1. V gave up 1 base and J gave up 4 bases; unmatched junction bases: 9. In germline, CDR1 is LNHDA, CDR2 SQIVND (reference sequence). The CDR3 spans 16 residues. The CDR3 reads CASSIAAGGAKYEQYF. The CDR3 nucleotides are TGTGCCAGTAGTATAGCCGCAGGGGGCGCCAAGTACGAGCAGTACTTC.

The chain joins TRBV5-4 to TRBJ1-1; a possible D gene is TRBD1 (5 bases). The CDR3 totals 12 residues. V lost 0 bases, J lost 11 bases, and 11 bases lay in between. CDR1 and CDR2 (germline): SGHNT, YYREEE (reference sequence). The CDR3 sequence is CASSLAAGGAFF. As DNA, the CDR3 is TGTGCCAGCAGCTTGGCAGCTGGGGGGGCTTTCTTT.

This clone was seen only a few times. This CDR3 reads CASSQHRENIQYF. The CDR3 DNA reads as TGTGCCAGCAGCCAGCACAGGGAGAACATTCAGTACTTC. The genes are TRBV3-1 (or the pseudogene TRBV3-2) and TRBJ2-4; TRBD1 might be the D (6 bases). The germline V gene encodes CDR1 LGHDT and CDR2 YNNKEL (reference sequence). This CDR3 region has 13 residues. Trimming pared 3 bases from V and 7 bases from J, leaving 10 bases between.

This clone was counted a few times. The chain is built from TRBV19 and TRBJ1-4; D ambiguous. Looked up from germline, CDR1 is LNHDA and CDR2 is SQIVND (reference sequence). The CDR3 sequence is 16 residues long. Trimming shortened V by 5 bases and J by 0 bases, and 13 bases separated the two germline ends. This chain's CDR3 is CASSFRHQATNEKLFF. The CDR3, as DNA: TGTGCCAGTAGTTTCAGACATCAGGCAACTAATGAAAAACTGTTTTTT.

The V and J genes are TRBV5-4 and TRBJ1-1; TRBD1 might be the D (5 bases). CDR1 SGHNT and CDR2 YYREEE come from the germline V gene (reference sequence). V was clipped by 4 bases and J by 11 bases, with 18 bases between them. The CDR3 runs to 13 residues. Written as DNA, the CDR3 is TGTGCCAGCAGCGTGGGACCCTCCCGGGAGGCTTTCTTT. Protein: CASSVGPSREAFF. Based on the CDR3 plus reference TRBV5-4 and TRBJ1-1, the full variable domain is ETGVTQSPTHLIKTRGQQVTLRCSSQSGHNTVSWYQQALGQGPQFIFQYYREEENGRGNFPPRFSGLQFPNYSSELNVNALELDDSALYLCASSVGPSREAFFGQGTRLTVV.

Concerning this clone itself: It is likely a read error, because the conserved phenylalanine at the end of the CDR3 is missing. Because the CDR3's place on the DNA is in doubt, the DNA is left out and the CDR3 is given as listed by TCRdb. The V call is TRBV20-1, the J call TRBJ1-1. The CDR3 length is 11 residues, termini included. CDR1 and CDR2 (germline): DFQATT, SNEGSKA (reference sequence). The CDR3 loop is CSASGEAAGKL.

The chain joins TRBV5-1 to TRBJ1-1; a weak D match, TRBD1 (6 bases). The V gene's germline CDR1 is SGHRS and CDR2 YFSETQ. The CDR3 has 13 amino acids. Trimming took 4 bases from V and 4 from J, leaving 11 bases between them. The CDR3 DNA follows: TGCGCCAGCAGCACTACAGGGTCCACTGAAGCTTTCTTT. Protein product: CASSTTGSTEAFF.

This clone was seen only a few times. The chain has TRBV18 and TRBJ1-2; D remains ambiguous. The ends were cut back, 2 bases at V and 2 bases at J, with 9 bases in the middle. CDR1 and CDR2 from the germline V gene are KGHSH and LQKENI. The CDR3 extends over 14 amino acids. The CDR3 sequence is CASSPGQNNYGYTF. DNA of the CDR3: TGTGCCAGCTCACCAGGGCAGAACAACTATGGCTACACCTTC.

This chain connects TRBV7-2 to TRBJ2-5, with TRBD2 matching over 8 bases. Germline assignment: CDR1 SGHTA and CDR2 FQGNSA. J gave up 4 bases and V 6 bases, and 7 bases lay outside the gene matches. The CDR3 runs 14 residues. The CDR3 is CASSGTRVVETQYF. The CDR3 bases are TGTGCCAGCAGTGGGACTAGAGTAGTAGAGACCCAGTACTTC.

J is TRBJ2-7 and V is TRBV4-3; the match to TRBD2 covers 10 bases. Losses at the gene ends were 1 base for V and 0 bases for J; bases not matched to a gene: 9. CDR3 length: 18 amino acids. The V gene's germline CDR1 is LGHNA and CDR2 YSLEER. The CDR3 is CASSQGLYSGRSSYEQYF. As DNA, the CDR3 is TGCGCCAGCAGCCAAGGATTATATAGCGGGAGGAGCTCCTACGAGCAGTACTTC.

In DNA form, the CDR3 reads TGTGCCAGCAGCTTAGAGGTGTGGAGAGATACGCAGTATTTT. Encoded protein: CASSLEVWRDTQYF. J is TRBJ2-3 and V is TRBV7-8, with D uncertain. The CDR3 consists of 14 residues. Germline V lookup: CDR1 SGHVS, CDR2 FQNEAQ. Trimming removed 1 base from V and 5 bases from J, with 10 bases in between.

Remarks on this clone: The germline gene is not matched at one end of the junction; a read error may be the cause. The J gene is TRBJ2-1, the V gene TRBV7-7, with 10 bases that match TRBD2. Germline CDR1 SSHAT, CDR2 FNYEAQ (reference sequence). The CDR3 covers 14 residues. CDR3 amino acids: CASSRSGGSYEQFF. CDR3 DNA: TGTGCTAGCAGCCGTAGCGGGGGGTCGTATGAGCAGTTCTTC.

This clone was seen more than once but under ten times. The rearrangement joins TRBV5-6 to TRBJ2-7; the D gene is possibly TRBD1 (6 bases). The CDR3 runs to 13 residues. Trimming removed 2 bases from V and 4 bases from J, with 10 bases in between. Germline CDR1 and CDR2: SGHDT and YYEEEE. This CDR3 is CASSLDGQYEQYF. CDR3 coding DNA: TGTGCCAGCAGCTTAGATGGACAGTACGAGCAGTACTTC. The complete variable domain, with remaining parts taken from reference TRBV5-6 and TRBJ2-7, reads DAGVTQSPTHLIKTRGQQVTLRCSPKSGHDTVSWYQQALGQGPQFIFQYYEEEERQRGNFPDRFSGHQFPNYSSELNVNALLLGDSALYLCASSLDGQYEQYFGPGTRLTVT.

V gene TRBV2 combines with J gene TRBJ1-3; D is perhaps TRBD1 (6 bases). Germline CDR1 reads SNHLY; CDR2 reads FYNNEI. The CDR3 covers 16 residues. The V gene lost 3 bases and the J gene lost 0 bases, with 12 bases spanning the gap. The CDR3 DNA is TGTGCCAGCAGTGAGACAGGAATTGACTCTGGAAACACCATATATTTT. Amino acids: CASSETGIDSGNTIYF.

The chain combines TRBV12-3 or TRBV12-4 with TRBJ2-5; tentatively, D is TRBD1 (5 bases). V shed 5 bases and J shed 2 bases, with 9 bases lying between them. CDR3 size: 13 residues. CDR3 loop: CASSINRQETQYF. In DNA, the CDR3 is TGTGCCAGCAGTATAAACAGGCAAGAGACCCAGTACTTC.

This clone occurred once. The chain links TRBV9 to TRBJ2-1, with 10 positions matching TRBD1. V lost 0 bases to trimming and J lost 0 bases; unmatched junction nucleotides: 3. CDR1 is SGDLS, CDR2 YYNGEE, per germline. The CDR3 extends over 17 amino acids. The CDR3 protein is CASSVEWDRGSYNEQFF. The CDR3 nucleotides are TGTGCCAGCAGCGTAGAATGGGACAGGGGCTCCTACAATGAGCAGTTCTTC.

The V call is TRBV4-1, the J call TRBJ1-6, with TRBD1 identical over 10 bases. V was clipped by 1 base and J by 9 bases; unmatched bases: 0. Looked up from germline, CDR1 is MGHRA and CDR2 is YSYEKL. The CDR3 runs to 14 residues. CDR3 sequence reads: CASSQGDRGSPLHF. The CDR3 DNA follows: TGCGCCAGCAGCCAAGGGGACAGGGGTTCACCCCTCCACTTT.

J is TRBJ2-7 and V is TRBV4-1, with TRBD1 as a possible D gene (5 bases). The CDR3 consists of 15 residues. Trimming left V 0 bases short and J 6 bases short, with 15 bases between. Germline CDR1 and CDR2: MGHRA and YSYEKL. CDR3 in amino acids: CASSQDYGAGREQYF. As DNA, the CDR3 is TGCGCCAGCAGCCAAGATTATGGGGCCGGTCGCGAGCAGTACTTC.